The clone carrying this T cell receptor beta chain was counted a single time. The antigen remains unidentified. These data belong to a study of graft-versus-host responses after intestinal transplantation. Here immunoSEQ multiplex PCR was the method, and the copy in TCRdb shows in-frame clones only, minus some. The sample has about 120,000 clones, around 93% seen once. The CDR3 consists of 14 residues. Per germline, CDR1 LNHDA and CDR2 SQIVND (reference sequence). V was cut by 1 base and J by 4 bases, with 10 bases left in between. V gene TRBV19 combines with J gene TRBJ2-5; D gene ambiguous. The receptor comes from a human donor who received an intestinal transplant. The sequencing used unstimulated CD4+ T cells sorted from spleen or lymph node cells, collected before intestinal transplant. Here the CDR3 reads CASSIASARETQYF. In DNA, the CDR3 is TGTGCCAGTAGTATAGCCTCAGCTCGAGAGACCCAGTACTTC.